A single T cell receptor (beta chain) is shown here with its context. These data belong to a study of glioma-infiltrating T cells. Amplification of TCR alpha and beta CDR3 regions from RNA used iRepertoire nested multiplex PCR. TCRdb itself ran the multiplex PCR reads through MiXCR, one entry per CDR3 protein. The sample comprises more than 85,000 distinct CDR3 sequences, approximately 26% of which are singletons, and about 30% rests with the top ten. The material sequenced was glioma tissue, nonneoplastic brain tissue, or PBMCs (not recorded which). The TCR comes from a human donor with low-grade glioma or glioblastoma, undergoing nonglioma brain surgery, or in good health (not recorded which).

CDR3 coding DNA: TGTGCCAGCAATCACTTTGATAGCGCCTACGAGCAGTACTTC. As protein: CASNHFDSAYEQYF. V and J are TRBV5-4 and TRBJ2-7; a possible D gene is TRBD2 (5 bases). The length of the CDR3 is 14 residues. The germline V and J ends were trimmed by 6 bases and 2 bases, with 15 bases remaining between them. Germline assignment: CDR1 SGHNT and CDR2 YYREEE (reference sequence).